This T cell receptor beta chain was documented in a study of OX40 agonist ivuxolimab in advanced cancers. On the study more broadly: Treatment of patients was with ivuxolimab, an agonistic anti-OX40 (CD134) antibody. Partial responses occurred in three patients (one hepatocellular carcinoma, two cutaneous melanoma). Study results and caveats: Both blood CD4+ and CD8+ T cells showed clonal growth by week 6 at 0.1 to 3.0 mg/kg.

Method: immunoSEQ multiplex PCR; TCRdb's copy keeps in-frame clones and lacks some. This table holds about 79,000 clones, more than 85% found once. Remarks on this clone: Its matching antigen is unknown.

Trimming removed 0 bases at V and 8 bases at J, with 19 bases between. CDR3 length: 16 residues. Germline V gives CDR1 SEHNR, CDR2 FQNEAQ (reference sequence). The chain combines TRBV7-9 with TRBJ1-1; no firm D call. The sequence was collected from an adult with an advanced solid tumor such as melanoma, head and neck, liver or kidney cancer. Sequenced material: CD4+ or CD8+ T cells sorted from blood, taken in a trial of the OX40 agonist ivuxolimab. Here the CDR3 reads CASSLAEEADDAEAFF. DNA of the CDR3: TGTGCCAGCAGCTTAGCAGAGGAGGCCGATGACGCCGAAGCTTTCTTT.